Following are 24 T cell receptor beta chains from one sample sequenced in a study of patients and donors after allogeneic stem cell transplantation. One entry per CDR3 protein results from TCRdb running MiXCR on the RT-PCR reads. The sample yields 50,000 to 60,000 distinct CDR3 sequences, 10% to 15% seen once. The sequenced sample was blood, either unsorted or a sorted T cell fraction (not recorded which). These receptors were collected from a human donor who was either an allogeneic HSCT recipient or a stem cell or donor lymphocyte infusion donor (not recorded which). It is not recorded whose cells these are; they may come from a transplant donor.

The sample holds a few counts of this clonotype. The chain combines TRBV20-1 with TRBJ2-7; a weak D match, TRBD2 (6 bases). The CDR3 has 12 residues. Deletions cut 6 bases from V and 4 bases from J, with 13 bases between. Germline V lookup: CDR1 DFQATT, CDR2 SNEGSKA (reference sequence). The CDR3 nucleotides read TGCAGTGCCACATCTAGCGAGTACGAGCAGTACTTC. It is translated as CSATSSEYEQYF.

This clonotype appeared a few times. The chain combines TRBV10-3 with TRBJ2-2; 9 bases map to TRBD1. The CDR3 sequence is 15 residues long. Germline CDR1 ENHRY, CDR2 SYGVKD. With 6 bases clipped from V and 6 bases from J, the junction kept 8 bases outside the gene matches. The CDR3 region is CAISGTGRMAGELFF. The CDR3 nucleotides are TGTGCCATCAGCGGGACAGGGAGGATGGCCGGGGAGCTGTTTTTT.

This clonotype came up a few times. V usage is TRBV3-1 and J usage is TRBJ2-7; 8 bases agree with TRBD2. Unmatched junction bases numbered 3, after V lost 1 base and J lost 4 bases. From germline, CDR1 is LGHDT and CDR2 YNNKEL (reference sequence). There are 14 residues in the CDR3. The DNA of the CDR3 is TGTGCCAGCAGCCAAGTGCGGGAGGAATACGAGCAGTACTTC. As protein: CASSQVREEYEQYF.

This clonotype was found a few times. The rearrangement uses TRBV5-5 and TRBJ1-5; a possible D gene is TRBD1 (5 bases). Germline V gene data show CDR1 as SGHKS and CDR2 as YYEKEE (reference sequence). This CDR3 region has 14 residues. Trimming removed 0 bases at V and 4 bases at J, with 8 bases between. The CDR3 region is CASSLGDPNQPQHF. In DNA form, the CDR3 reads TGTGCCAGCAGCTTGGGGGACCCTAATCAGCCCCAGCATTTT.

This clonotype was counted a few times. The CDR3 region is CASSYWAAGGANVLTF. Written as DNA, the CDR3 is TGTGCCAGCAGCTACTGGGCGGCTGGTGGGGCCAACGTCCTGACTTTC. The rearrangement links TRBV27 to TRBJ2-6; no reliable D call. CDR3 size: 16 residues. V lost 6 bases and J 3 bases, leaving 15 bases between the germline ends. Per the germline V gene, CDR1 is MNHEY and CDR2 is SMNVEV (reference sequence).

This chain connects TRBV29-1 to TRBJ2-3, with D perhaps TRBD1 (6 bases). Trimming took 4 bases from V and 0 from J, leaving 11 bases between them. The CDR3 length is 14 residues. Germline-derived CDR1 and CDR2 are SQVTM and ANQGSEA. The CDR3 bases are TGCAGCGTTGTTGGGACACCAAGCACAGATACGCAGTATTTT. It codes for CSVVGTPSTDTQYF.

This clonotype has only a few counts. V gene TRBV6-2 or TRBV6-3 combines with J gene TRBJ2-3, with 9 bases matching TRBD2. Germline CDR1 reads MNHEY; CDR2 reads SVGEGT. The junction had 7 bases not matched to a gene; V was cut back by 2 bases and J by 7 bases. The CDR3 covers 15 residues. This CDR3 reads CASSYGGRAENTQYF. The CDR3 DNA is TGTGCCAGCAGTTACGGCGGGAGGGCCGAAAATACGCAGTATTTT.

The sample holds a few counts of this clonotype. V usage is TRBV12-3 or TRBV12-4 and J usage is TRBJ2-7, with a weak D call TRBD2 (6 bases). CDR3 length equals 12 residues. Deletions cut 6 bases from V and 6 bases from J, with 12 bases between. The CDR3 nucleotides are TGTGCCAGCAGACCTGGAGGGACCGAGCAGTACTTC. Amino acids: CASRPGGTEQYF.

The chain uses TRBV27 and TRBJ2-3; D is undetermined. This CDR3 comprises 14 residues. The germline V gene has CDR1 MNHEY and CDR2 SMNVEV (reference sequence). V was trimmed by 6 bases and J by 0 bases, leaving 10 bases between them. The CDR3: CASRKSPSTDTQYF. The CDR3, as DNA: TGTGCCAGCAGAAAATCCCCTAGCACAGATACGCAGTATTTT.

This clonotype was seen a few times. The rearrangement links TRBV10-3 to TRBJ1-3; TRBD1 might be the D (6 bases). The V end lost 2 bases, the J end lost 0 bases, and 14 bases lay between the germline ends. Germline V gives CDR1 ENHRY, CDR2 SYGVKD. This CDR3 has 17 residues. The CDR3 here is CAISEVSGQISGNTIYF. The CDR3 DNA reads TGTGCCATCAGTGAGGTCAGTGGACAGATCTCTGGAAACACCATATATTTT.

In its sample, this clonotype was seen a few times. The chain employs TRBV27 and TRBJ2-1; D gene ambiguous. Looked up from germline, CDR1 is MNHEY and CDR2 is SMNVEV (reference sequence). The V gene lost 3 bases and the J gene lost 3 bases, with 6 bases spanning the gap. The CDR3 runs to 13 residues. CDR3 residues: CASSFRSYNEQFF. DNA of the CDR3: TGTGCCAGCAGTTTTCGCAGCTACAATGAGCAGTTCTTC.

The V and J genes are TRBV7-9 and TRBJ2-3; D may be TRBD1 (6 bases). V dropped 5 bases and J dropped 0 bases, with 21 bases sitting between them. This CDR3 is 18 amino acids long. Germline CDR1 is SEHNR and CDR2 is FQNEAQ (reference sequence). In DNA, the CDR3 is TGTGCCAGCAGCGTCTTCAGGGGAACGGGTCCTAGCACAGATACGCAGTATTTT. As protein: CASSVFRGTGPSTDTQYF.

The table lists this clonotype with a few counts. The V gene is TRBV6-6, the J gene TRBJ2-3, with D unresolved. Germline CDR1 is MNHNY and CDR2 is SVGAGI (reference sequence). Trimming shortened V by 2 bases and J by 0 bases, and 9 bases separated the two germline ends. The CDR3 contains 15 residues. The CDR3 loop is CASSYLTSSTDTQYF. The CDR3 nucleotides are TGTGCCAGCAGTTACCTTACATCTAGCACAGATACGCAGTATTTT.

The genes are TRBV9 and TRBJ2-1, with TRBD2 matching over 10 bases. This CDR3 has 15 amino acids. CDR1 is SGDLS, CDR2 YYNGEE, per germline. V shed 5 bases and J 1 base; nucleotides not matched to a gene: 3. The CDR3 nucleotides are TGTGCCAGCAGTTATAGCGGGAGGTCCTACAATGAGCAGTTCTTC. Translation: CASSYSGRSYNEQFF.

This clonotype was picked up a small number of times. The chain has TRBV6-5 and TRBJ2-3, with 13 bases aligning to TRBD2. Per germline, CDR1 MNHEY and CDR2 SVGAGI. This CDR3 has 17 residues. V lost 1 base and J lost 2; bases outside the gene matches: 3. The CDR3 DNA reads as TGTGCCAGCAGTTACTTTACTAGCGGGAGGGCCACAGATACGCAGTATTTT. This gives the protein CASSYFTSGRATDTQYF.

The chain has TRBV29-1 and TRBJ2-3; 14 positions agree with TRBD2. The germline V gene has CDR1 SQVTM and CDR2 ANQGSEA. J gave up 2 bases and V 6 bases, and 7 bases lay outside the gene matches. This CDR3 has 16 residues. CDR3 protein: CSVRRGLAGVTDTQYF. CDR3 sequence (DNA): TGCAGCGTCCGGAGGGGACTAGCGGGGGTCACAGATACGCAGTATTTT.

This clonotype was seen more than once but under ten times. V and J are TRBV13 and TRBJ2-5; TRBD2 matches at 15 bases. Trimming cost V 4 bases and J 5 bases; bases outside gene matches: 5. The CDR3 totals 16 residues. Germline V gene sequence: CDR1 PRHDT, CDR2 FYEKMQ (reference sequence). Here the CDR3 reads CASSSGTSGRYETQYF. The CDR3 nucleotides are TGTGCCAGCAGCTCTGGGACTAGCGGGAGGTATGAGACCCAGTACTTC.

This clonotype was recorded a few times. The chain couples TRBV10-3 to TRBJ1-1; 7 bases are shared with TRBD1. With V trimmed by 2 bases and J by 4 bases, 7 bases remained unmatched. The CDR3 extends over 15 amino acids. Germline-derived CDR1 and CDR2 are ENHRY and SYGVKD. CDR3 amino acids: CAISEEGAVITEAFF. CDR3 bases: TGTGCCATCAGTGAGGAGGGGGCGGTTATCACTGAAGCTTTCTTT.

This clonotype was picked up many times. The chain recombines TRBV6-5 with TRBJ1-5; a weak D match, TRBD1 (5 bases). Germline CDR1 is MNHEY and CDR2 is SVGAGI. The V gene lost 6 bases and the J gene lost 0 bases, with 12 bases spanning the gap. This CDR3 has 15 residues. CDR3 protein: CASSSDSFSNQPQHF. CDR3 coding DNA: TGTGCCAGCAGCAGTGACAGCTTTAGCAATCAGCCCCAGCATTTT.

This clonotype was detected only a few times. The chain has TRBV3-1 and TRBJ1-2; D uncertain. V lost 0 bases to trimming and J lost 4 bases, with 12 bases between them. Germline loops: CDR1 LGHDT, CDR2 YNNKEL (reference sequence). The CDR3 covers 15 residues. The CDR3 nucleotides read TGTGCCAGCAGCCAAGATGGTGCGGCGGTCTATGGCTACACCTTC. Its protein product is CASSQDGAAVYGYTF. Complete variable domain (other parts from reference TRBV3-1 and TRBJ1-2): DTAVSQTPKYLVTQMGNDKSIKCEQNLGHDTMYWYKQDSKKFLKIMFSYNNKELIINETVPNRFSPKSPDKAHLNLHINSLELGDSAVYFCASSQDGAAVYGYTFGSGTRLTVV.

This clonotype was observed a handful of times. V gene TRBV7-9 combines with J gene TRBJ2-3, with D possibly being TRBD1 or TRBD2 (5 bases each). This CDR3 comprises 16 residues. Per the germline V gene, CDR1 is SEHNR and CDR2 is FQNEAQ (reference sequence). V lost 1 base and J lost 4, with 15 bases in between. Here the CDR3 reads CASSLEANRGADTQYF. The CDR3 nucleotides read TGTGCCAGCAGCTTAGAGGCGAACCGAGGGGCAGATACGCAGTATTTT.

This clonotype was recorded a few times. The chain carries TRBV2 and TRBJ1-1, with 7 bases aligning to TRBD1. The CDR3 length is 13 residues. The ends lost 6 bases at V and 3 bases at J; junction bases unmatched: 4. The germline CDR1 and CDR2 sequences are SNHLY and FYNNEI. The CDR3 loop reads CASSDRVYTEAFF. The DNA for the CDR3 is TGTGCCAGCAGCGACAGGGTCTACACTGAAGCTTTCTTT.

The DNA for the CDR3 is TGCGCCAGCAGCGCGTTGACTAGCGGGTCCTACGAGCAGTACTTC. This gives the protein CASSALTSGSYEQYF. J is TRBJ2-7 and V is TRBV5-1; 10 nucleotides line up with TRBD2. The CDR3 spans 15 residues. Germline-derived CDR1 and CDR2 are SGHRS and YFSETQ. Germline trimming cut 4 bases from V and 1 base from J; bases unmatched to any gene: 5.

This clonotype was detected ten times or more. V and J are TRBV5-1 and TRBJ1-4; weak D call: TRBD1 (5 bases). The germline V and J ends were trimmed by 1 base and 8 bases, with 9 bases remaining between them. This CDR3 is 13 amino acids long. Germline CDR1 reads SGHRS; CDR2 reads YFSETQ. The CDR3 spells CASSLRRGEKLFF. In nucleotides, the CDR3 is TGCGCCAGCAGCTTGAGGAGGGGAGAAAAACTGTTTTTT.